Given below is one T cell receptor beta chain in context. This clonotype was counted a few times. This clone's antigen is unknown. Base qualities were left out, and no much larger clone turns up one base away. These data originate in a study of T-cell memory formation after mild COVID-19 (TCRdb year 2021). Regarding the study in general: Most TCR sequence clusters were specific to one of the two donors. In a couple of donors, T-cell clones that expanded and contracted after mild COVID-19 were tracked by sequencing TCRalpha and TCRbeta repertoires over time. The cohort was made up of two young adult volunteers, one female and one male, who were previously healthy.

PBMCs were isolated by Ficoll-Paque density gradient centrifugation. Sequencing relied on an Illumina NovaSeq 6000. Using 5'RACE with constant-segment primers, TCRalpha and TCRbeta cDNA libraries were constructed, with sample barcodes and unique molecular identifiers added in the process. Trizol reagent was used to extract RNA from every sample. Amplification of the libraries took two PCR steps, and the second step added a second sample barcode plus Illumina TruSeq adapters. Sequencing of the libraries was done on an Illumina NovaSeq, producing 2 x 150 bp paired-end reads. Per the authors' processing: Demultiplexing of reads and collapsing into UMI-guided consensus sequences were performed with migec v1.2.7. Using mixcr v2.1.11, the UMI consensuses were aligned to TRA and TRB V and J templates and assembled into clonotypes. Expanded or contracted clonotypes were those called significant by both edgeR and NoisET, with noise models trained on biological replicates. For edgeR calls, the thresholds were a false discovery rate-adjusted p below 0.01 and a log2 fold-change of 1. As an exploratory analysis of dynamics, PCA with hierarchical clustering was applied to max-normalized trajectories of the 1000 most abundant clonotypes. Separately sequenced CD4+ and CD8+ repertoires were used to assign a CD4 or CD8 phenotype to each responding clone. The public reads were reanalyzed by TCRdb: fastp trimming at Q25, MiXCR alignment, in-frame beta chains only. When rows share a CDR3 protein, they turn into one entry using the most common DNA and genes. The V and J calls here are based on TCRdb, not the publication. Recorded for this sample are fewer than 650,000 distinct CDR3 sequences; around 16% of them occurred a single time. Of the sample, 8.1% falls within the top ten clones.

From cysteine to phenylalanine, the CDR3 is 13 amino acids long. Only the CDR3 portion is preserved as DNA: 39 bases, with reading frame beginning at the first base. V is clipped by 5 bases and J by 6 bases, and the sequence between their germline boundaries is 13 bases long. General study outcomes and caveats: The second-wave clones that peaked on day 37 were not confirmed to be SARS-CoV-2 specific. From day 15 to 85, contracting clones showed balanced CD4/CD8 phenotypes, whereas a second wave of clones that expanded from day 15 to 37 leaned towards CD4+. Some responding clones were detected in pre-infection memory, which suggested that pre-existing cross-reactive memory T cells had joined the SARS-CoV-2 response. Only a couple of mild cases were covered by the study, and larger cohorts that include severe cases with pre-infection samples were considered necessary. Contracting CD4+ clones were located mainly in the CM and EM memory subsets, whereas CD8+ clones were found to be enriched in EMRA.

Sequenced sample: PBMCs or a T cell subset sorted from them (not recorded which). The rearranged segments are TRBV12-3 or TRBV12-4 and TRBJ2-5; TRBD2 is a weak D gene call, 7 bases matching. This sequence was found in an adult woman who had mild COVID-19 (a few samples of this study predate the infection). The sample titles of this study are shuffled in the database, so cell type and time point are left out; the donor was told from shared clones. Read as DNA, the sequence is TGTGCCAGCAGTCCCGGGGGGCCACAGACCCAGTACTTC. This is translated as CASSPGGPQTQYF.